The source of this T cell receptor (beta chain) is a study of T cell responses to AZD1222 COVID-19 vaccine. The study, taken as a whole, reports: Increases in Spike-specific TCR breadth and depth were seen after two AZD1222 doses.

The repertoire was sequenced with immunoSEQ multiplex PCR; TCRdb's copy has only in-frame clones and lacks some. The sample has 150,000 to 170,000 clones; less than 90% are singletons. As to this clone: The antigen is not known.

This CDR3 contains 16 residues. Per the germline V gene, CDR1 is KGHSH and CDR2 is LQKENI. The V segment lost 4 bases and the J segment 6 bases; nucleotides outside the gene matches: 10. J is TRBJ2-1 and V is TRBV18; 9 nucleotides match TRBD2. The sequencing used peripheral blood, collected on day 0 of AZD1222 vaccination. The clonotype comes from an adult in good health. The CDR3 reads CASSLSFSRGGNEQFF. For the CDR3, the DNA is TGTGCCAGCTCACTGTCTTTTTCGCGGGGGGGCAATGAGCAGTTCTTC.